This T cell receptor beta chain was identified during a study of graft-versus-host responses after intestinal transplantation. Study overall: Recipients obtained multivisceral, liver-intestinal, or isolated intestinal transplants. Anti-thymocyte globulin was used for induction in all recipients, who then took tacrolimus and steroids for two to four years.

About this clone itself: Antigen specificity is unknown.

The data were produced by immunoSEQ multiplex PCR, yet TCRdb's version contains in-frame clones alone and is incomplete. This sample yields 99,000 or so clones, of which 87% are seen a single time; about 0.9% belongs to the top ten. The CDR3 spans 15 residues. V dropped 4 bases and J dropped 3 bases, with 13 bases sitting between them. In germline, CDR1 is LNHDA, CDR2 SQIVND (reference sequence). Study-wide results and limits: GvH clones occurred in recipient marrow; some first appeared in ileum or blood. Allograft graft-versus-host to host-versus-graft clonal ratios ran high in patients with graft-donor T cell macrochimerism.

The material was unstimulated CD4+ T cells sorted from spleen or lymph node cells, obtained before intestinal transplant. The sequence was collected from a human donor who received an intestinal transplant. The chain is built from TRBV19 and TRBJ1-5, with D possibly TRBD1 on 5 matching bases. This CDR3 is CASSKPGYPNQPQHF. CDR3 sequence (DNA): TGTGCCAGTAGTAAGCCAGGGTATCCCAATCAGCCCCAGCATTTT.